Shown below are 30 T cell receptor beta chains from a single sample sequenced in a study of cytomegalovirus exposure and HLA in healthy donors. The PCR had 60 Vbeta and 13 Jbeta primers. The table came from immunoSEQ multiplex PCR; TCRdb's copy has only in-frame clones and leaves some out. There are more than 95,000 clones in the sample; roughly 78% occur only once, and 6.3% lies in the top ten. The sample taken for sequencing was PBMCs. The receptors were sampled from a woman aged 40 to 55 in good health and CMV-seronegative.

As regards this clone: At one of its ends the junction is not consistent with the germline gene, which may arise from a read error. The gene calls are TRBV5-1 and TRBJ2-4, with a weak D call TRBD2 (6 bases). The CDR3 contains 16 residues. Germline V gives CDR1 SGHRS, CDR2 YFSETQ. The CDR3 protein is CASSLQEGRTKTIQYF. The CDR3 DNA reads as TGCGCCAGCAGCTTACAGGAGGGGAGAACCAAAACCATTCAGTACTTC. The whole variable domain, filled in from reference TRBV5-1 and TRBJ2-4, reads KAGVTQTPRYLIKTRGQQVTLSCSPISGHRSVSWYQQTPGQGLQFLFEYFSETQRNKGNFPGRFSGRQFSNSRSEMNVSTLELGDSALYLCASSLQEGRTKTIQYFGAGTRLSVL.

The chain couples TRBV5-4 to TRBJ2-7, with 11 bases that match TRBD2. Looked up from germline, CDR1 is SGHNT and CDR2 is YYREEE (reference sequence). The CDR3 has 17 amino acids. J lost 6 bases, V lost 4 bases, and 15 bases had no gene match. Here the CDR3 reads CASSPATSGEISGEQYF. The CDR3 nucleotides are TGTGCCAGCAGCCCGGCGACTAGCGGGGAAATATCTGGCGAGCAGTACTTC.

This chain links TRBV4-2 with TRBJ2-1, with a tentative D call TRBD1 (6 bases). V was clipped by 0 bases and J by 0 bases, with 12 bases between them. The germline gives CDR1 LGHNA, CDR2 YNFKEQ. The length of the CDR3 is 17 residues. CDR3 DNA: TGTGCCAGCAGCCAAGACCTGGGGGCCCACTCCTACAATGAGCAGTTCTTC. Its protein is CASSQDLGAHSYNEQFF.

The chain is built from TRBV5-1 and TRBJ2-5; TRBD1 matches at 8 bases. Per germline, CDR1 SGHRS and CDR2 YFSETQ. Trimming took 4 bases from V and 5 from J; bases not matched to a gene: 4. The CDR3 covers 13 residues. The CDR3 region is CASSGQGSETQYF. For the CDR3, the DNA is TGCGCCAGCAGCGGACAGGGTAGTGAGACCCAGTACTTC.

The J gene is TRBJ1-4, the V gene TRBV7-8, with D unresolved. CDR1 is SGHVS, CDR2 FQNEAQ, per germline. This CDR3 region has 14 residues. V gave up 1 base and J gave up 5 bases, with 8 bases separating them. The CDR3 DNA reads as TGTGCCAGCAGCTTAGGGGGAGAGAATGAAAAACTGTTTTTT. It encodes CASSLGGENEKLFF.

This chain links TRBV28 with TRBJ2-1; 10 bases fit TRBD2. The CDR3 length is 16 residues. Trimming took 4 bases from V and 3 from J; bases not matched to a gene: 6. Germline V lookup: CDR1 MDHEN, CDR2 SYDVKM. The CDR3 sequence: CASSSASGGNYNEQFF. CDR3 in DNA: TGTGCCAGCAGTTCCGCTAGCGGGGGTAACTACAATGAGCAGTTCTTC.

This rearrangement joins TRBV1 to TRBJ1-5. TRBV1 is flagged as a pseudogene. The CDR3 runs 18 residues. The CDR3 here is CTSSQNPRGAVGNQPQHF. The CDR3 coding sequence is TGCACCAGCAGCCAAAACCCTCGGGGGGCGGTGGGGAATCAGCCCCAGCATTTT.

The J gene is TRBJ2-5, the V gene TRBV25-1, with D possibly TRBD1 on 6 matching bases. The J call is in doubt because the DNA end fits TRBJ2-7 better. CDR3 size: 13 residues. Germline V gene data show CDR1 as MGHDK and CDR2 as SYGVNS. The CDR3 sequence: CASSGRGVYEQYF. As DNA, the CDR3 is TGTGCCAGCAGTGGCAGGGGTGTCTACGAGCAGTACTTC.

CDR3 sequence: CASSSGSTDTQYF. CDR3 nucleotide sequence: TGCGCCAGCAGTAGCGGCAGTACCGATACGCAGTATTTT. The chain is built from TRBV5-1 and TRBJ2-3; D is perhaps TRBD2 (6 bases). Per the germline V gene, CDR1 is SGHRS and CDR2 is YFSETQ. This CDR3 comprises 13 residues. V gave up 5 bases and J gave up 6 bases, with 13 bases separating them.

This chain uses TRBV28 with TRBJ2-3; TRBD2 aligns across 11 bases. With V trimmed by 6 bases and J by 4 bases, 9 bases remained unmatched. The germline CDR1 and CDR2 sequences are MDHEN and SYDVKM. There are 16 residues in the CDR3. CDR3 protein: CASSQLAGAGADTQYF. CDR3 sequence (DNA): TGTGCCAGCAGCCAACTAGCGGGAGCGGGGGCAGATACGCAGTATTTT.

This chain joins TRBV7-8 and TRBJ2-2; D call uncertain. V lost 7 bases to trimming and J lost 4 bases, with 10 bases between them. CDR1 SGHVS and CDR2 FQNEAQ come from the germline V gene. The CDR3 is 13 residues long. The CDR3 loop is CASTKSVTGELFF. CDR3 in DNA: TGTGCCAGCACCAAGAGCGTCACCGGGGAGCTGTTTTTT.

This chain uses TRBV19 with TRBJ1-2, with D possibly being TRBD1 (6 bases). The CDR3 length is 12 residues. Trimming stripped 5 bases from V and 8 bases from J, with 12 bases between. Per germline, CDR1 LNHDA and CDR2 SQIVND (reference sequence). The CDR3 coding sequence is TGTGCCAGTAGTTACCGACAGGCCGGCTACACCTTC. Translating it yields CASSYRQAGYTF.

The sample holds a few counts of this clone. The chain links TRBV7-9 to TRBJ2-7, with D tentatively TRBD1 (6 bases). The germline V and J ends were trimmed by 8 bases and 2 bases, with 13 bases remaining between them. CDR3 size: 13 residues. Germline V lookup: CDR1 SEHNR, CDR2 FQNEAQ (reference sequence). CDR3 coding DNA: TGTGCCAGCGGAACAGGGTTGCCCTACGAGCAGTACTTC. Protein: CASGTGLPYEQYF.

This CDR3 is CASSQEGGQVGNTEAFF. Here the CDR3 DNA reads TGCGCCAGCAGCCAAGAAGGAGGGCAGGTAGGGAACACTGAAGCTTTCTTT. The genes are TRBV4-1 and TRBJ1-1; D unresolved. Looked up from germline, CDR1 is MGHRA and CDR2 is YSYEKL. The CDR3 spans 17 residues. The V end was cut by 0 bases, the J end by 1 base, with 15 bases between.

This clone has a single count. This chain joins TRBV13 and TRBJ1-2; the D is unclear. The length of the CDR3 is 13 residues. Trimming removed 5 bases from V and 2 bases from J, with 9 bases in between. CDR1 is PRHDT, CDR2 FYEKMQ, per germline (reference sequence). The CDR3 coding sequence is TGTGCCAGCAGCCTCAACAGAAACTATGGCTACACCTTC. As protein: CASSLNRNYGYTF.

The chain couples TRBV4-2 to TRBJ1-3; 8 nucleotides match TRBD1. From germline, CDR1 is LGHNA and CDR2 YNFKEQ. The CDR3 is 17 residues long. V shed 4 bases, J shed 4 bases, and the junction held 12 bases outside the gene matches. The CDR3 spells CASSRTGQTGVGNTIYF. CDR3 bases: TGTGCCAGCAGCCGGACCGGGCAGACAGGGGTCGGAAACACCATATATTTT.

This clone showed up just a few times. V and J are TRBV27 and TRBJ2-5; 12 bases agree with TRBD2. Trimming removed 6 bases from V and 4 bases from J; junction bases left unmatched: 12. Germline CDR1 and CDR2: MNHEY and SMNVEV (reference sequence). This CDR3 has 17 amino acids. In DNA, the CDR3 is TGTGCCAGCAGCTCATGGGCTAGCGGGAGGGACGGAGAGACCCAGTACTTC. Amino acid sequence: CASSSWASGRDGETQYF.

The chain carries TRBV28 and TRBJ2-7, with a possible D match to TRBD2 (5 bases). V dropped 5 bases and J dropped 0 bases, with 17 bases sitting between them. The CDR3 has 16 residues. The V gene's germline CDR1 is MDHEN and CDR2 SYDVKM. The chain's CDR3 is CASSPPRGIGSYEQYF. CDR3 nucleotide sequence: TGTGCCAGCAGTCCCCCTCGAGGGATAGGCTCCTACGAGCAGTACTTC.

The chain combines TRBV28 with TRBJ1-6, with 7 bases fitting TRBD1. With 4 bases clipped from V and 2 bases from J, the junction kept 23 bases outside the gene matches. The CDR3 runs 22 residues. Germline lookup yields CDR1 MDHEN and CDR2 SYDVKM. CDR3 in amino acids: CASSSPMSPGQILFTYNSPLHF. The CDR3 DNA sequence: TGTGCCAGCAGTTCCCCCATGTCGCCGGGACAGATTCTTTTTACCTATAATTCACCCCTCCACTTT.

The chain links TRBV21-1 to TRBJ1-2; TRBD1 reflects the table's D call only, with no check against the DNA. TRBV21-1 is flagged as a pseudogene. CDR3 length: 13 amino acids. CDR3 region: CASSKLQQGGYTF. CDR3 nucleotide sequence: TGTGCCAGCAGCAAACTCCAACAGGGGGGCTACACCTTC.

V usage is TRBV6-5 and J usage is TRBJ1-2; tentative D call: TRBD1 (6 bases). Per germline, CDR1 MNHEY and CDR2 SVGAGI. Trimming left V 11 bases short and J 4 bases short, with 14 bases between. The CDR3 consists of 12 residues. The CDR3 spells CAAFQGIYGYTF. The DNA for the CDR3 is TGTGCCGCCTTTCAGGGGATCTATGGCTACACCTTC.

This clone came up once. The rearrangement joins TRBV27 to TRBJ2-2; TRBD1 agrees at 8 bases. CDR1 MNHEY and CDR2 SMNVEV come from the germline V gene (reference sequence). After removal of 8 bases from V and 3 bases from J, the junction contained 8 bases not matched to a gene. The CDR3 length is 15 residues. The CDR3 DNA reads TGTGCCAGCGGATTTAGGACAGGGCACACCGGGGAGCTGTTTTTT. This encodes CASGFRTGHTGELFF.

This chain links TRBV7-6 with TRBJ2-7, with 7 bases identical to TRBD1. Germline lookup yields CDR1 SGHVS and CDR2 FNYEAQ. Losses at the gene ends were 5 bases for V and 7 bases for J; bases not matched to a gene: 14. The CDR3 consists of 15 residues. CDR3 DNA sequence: TGTGCCAGCAGCCCTTCCGGGACAGACGTTGGTGAGCAGTACTTC. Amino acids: CASSPSGTDVGEQYF. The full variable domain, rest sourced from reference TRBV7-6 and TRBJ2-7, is GAGVSQSPRYKVTKRGQDVALRCDPISGHVSLYWYRQALGQGPEFLTYFNYEAQQDKSGLPNDRFSAERPEGSISTLTIQRTEQRDSAMYRCASSPSGTDVGEQYFGPGTRLTVT.

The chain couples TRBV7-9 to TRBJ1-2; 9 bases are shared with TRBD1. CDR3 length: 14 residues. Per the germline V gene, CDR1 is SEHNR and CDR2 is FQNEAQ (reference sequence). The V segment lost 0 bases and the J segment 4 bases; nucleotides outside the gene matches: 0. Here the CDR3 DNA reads TGTGCCAGCAGCTTAGCGACAGGGGGCTATGGCTACACCTTC. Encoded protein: CASSLATGGYGYTF. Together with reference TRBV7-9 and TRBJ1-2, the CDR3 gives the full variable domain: DTGVSQNPRHKITKRGQNVTFRCDPISEHNRLYWYRQTLGQGPEFLTYFQNEAQLEKSRLLSDRFSAERPKGSFSTLEIQRTEQGDSAMYLCASSLATGGYGYTFGSGTRLTVV.

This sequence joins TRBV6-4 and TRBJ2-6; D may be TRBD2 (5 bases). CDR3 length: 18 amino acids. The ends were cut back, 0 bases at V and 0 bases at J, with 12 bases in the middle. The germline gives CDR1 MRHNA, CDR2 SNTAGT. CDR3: CASSDSRGRGSGANVLTF. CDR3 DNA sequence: TGTGCCAGCAGTGACTCGAGAGGTCGGGGCTCTGGGGCCAACGTCCTGACTTTC.

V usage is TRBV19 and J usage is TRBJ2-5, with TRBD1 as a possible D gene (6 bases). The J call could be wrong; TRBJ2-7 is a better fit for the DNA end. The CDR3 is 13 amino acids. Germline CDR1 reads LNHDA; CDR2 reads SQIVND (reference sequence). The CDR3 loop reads CASGGRVGYEQYF. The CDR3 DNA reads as TGTGCCAGTGGGGGCCGGGTAGGCTACGAGCAGTACTTC.

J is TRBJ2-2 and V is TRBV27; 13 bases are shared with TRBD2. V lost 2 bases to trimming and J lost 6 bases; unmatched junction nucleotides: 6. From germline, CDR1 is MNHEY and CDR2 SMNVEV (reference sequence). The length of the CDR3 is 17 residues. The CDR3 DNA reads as TGTGCCAGCAGTTTAAGACTAGCGGGAGGAACGGCCGGGGAGCTGTTTTTT. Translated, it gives CASSLRLAGGTAGELFF.

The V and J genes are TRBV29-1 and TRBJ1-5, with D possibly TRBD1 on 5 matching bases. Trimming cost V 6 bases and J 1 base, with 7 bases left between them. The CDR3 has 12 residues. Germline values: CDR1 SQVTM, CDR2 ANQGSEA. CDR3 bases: TGCAGCGTGCGGGACAGCAATCAGCCCCAGCATTTT. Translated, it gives CSVRDSNQPQHF. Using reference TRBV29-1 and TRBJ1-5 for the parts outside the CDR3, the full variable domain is SAVISQKPSRDICQRGTSLTIQCQVDSQVTMMFWYRQQPGQSLTLIATANQGSEATYESGFVIDKFPISRPNLTFSTLTVSNMSPEDSSIYLCSVRDSNQPQHFGDGTRLSIL.

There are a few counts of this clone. CDR3 DNA: TGTGCCAGCAGCGCGGGGGCCCTGAACACTGAAGCTTTCTTT. Residues: CASSAGALNTEAFF. The J gene is TRBJ1-1, the V gene TRBV11-2, with TRBD1 as a possible D gene (6 bases). In germline, CDR1 is SGHAT, CDR2 FQNNGV. Trimming removed 5 bases at V and 0 bases at J, with 10 bases between. This CDR3 has 14 residues.

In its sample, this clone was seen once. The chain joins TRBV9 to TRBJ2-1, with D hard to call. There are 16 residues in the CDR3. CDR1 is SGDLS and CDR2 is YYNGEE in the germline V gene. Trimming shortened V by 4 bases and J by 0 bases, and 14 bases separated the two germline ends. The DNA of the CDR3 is TGTGCCAGCAGCACGCCAATAACCAGCTCCTACAATGAGCAGTTCTTC. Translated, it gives CASSTPITSSYNEQFF. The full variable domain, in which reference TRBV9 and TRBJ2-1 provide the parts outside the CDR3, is DSGVTQTPKHLITATGQRVTLRCSPRSGDLSVYWYQQSLDQGLQFLIQYYNGEERAKGNILERFSAQQFPDLHSELNLSSLELGDSALYFCASSTPITSSYNEQFFGPGTRLTVL.